A selection of T cell receptor beta chains follows, all from one sample in a study of cytomegalovirus exposure and HLA in healthy donors. Clones were sequenced by immunoSEQ multiplex PCR, and TCRdb holds only the in-frame ones, with some missing. The data show 60,000 to 80,000 clones, just under 75% seen once. Sequencing used PBMCs. Receptors were obtained from a woman in her twenties or thirties in good health and CMV-seronegative. The CDR3 runs from the conserved cysteine through the conserved F or W. The D gene is left open where the match is weak. Not every row has a clone size; where given, it reads once, few, many or a size class.

TRBD2	TRBV27	NA	TRBJ2-7	CASSAGGSLYEQYF	TGTGCCAGCAGCGCCGGGGGGTCGCTCTACGAGCAGTACTTC
NA	TRBV5-1	NA	TRBJ1-5	CASSLTGNGQPQHF	TGCGCCAGCAGCTTGACCGGGAATGGGCAGCCCCAGCATTTT
TRBD2	TRBV19	NA	TRBJ2-1	CASRVSAGTYNEQFF	TGTGCCAGTAGGGTATCAGCGGGAACCTACAATGAGCAGTTCTTC
NA	TRBV13	NA	TRBJ1-3	CASSPDSSGNTIYF	TGTGCCAGCAGCCCGGACAGCTCTGGAAACACCATATATTTT
TRBD2	TRBV6-6	once	TRBJ2-2	CAGSAGRAPGELFF	TGTGCCGGCTCCGCCGGGAGGGCTCCCGGGGAGCTGTTTTTT
TRBD2	TRBV14	NA	TRBJ2-5	CASSQLPGLRQETQYF	TGTGCCAGCAGCCAACTACCGGGACTAAGGCAAGAGACCCAGTACTTC
NA	TRBV18	NA	TRBJ1-3	CASSPQGSGNTIYF	TGTGCCAGCTCGCCTCAGGGGTCGGGAAACACCATATATTTT
TRBD2	TRBV5-1	NA	TRBJ2-3	CASSLSSGRLADTQYF	TGCGCCAGCAGCTTATCTAGCGGGAGGTTAGCAGATACGCAGTATTTT
NA	TRBV27	NA	TRBJ1-2	CASSLSGGYGYTF	TGTGCCAGCAGTTTATCAGGGGGCTATGGCTACACCTTC
TRBD2	TRBV10-3	few	TRBJ2-3	CAISGLAGRADTQYF	TGTGCCATCAGCGGACTAGCGGGGAGGGCAGATACGCAGTATTTT
TRBD1	TRBV10-3	NA	TRBJ2-1	CAISESGTGTEQFF	TGTGCCATCAGTGAATCTGGGACAGGGACTGAGCAGTTCTTC
NA	TRBV19	NA	TRBJ2-3	CASSISNDGAMYF	TGTGCCAGTAGTATCAGCAACGATGGGGCTATGTATTTT
TRBD2	TRBV15	few	TRBJ2-1	CATSTQRERPNEQFF	TGTGCCACCAGCACGCAGCGGGAGAGGCCCAATGAGCAGTTCTTC
NA	TRBV28	NA	TRBJ2-7	CASSLTSSYEQYF	TGTGCCAGCAGTTTAACTAGTTCGTACGAGCAGTACTTC
TRBD1	TRBV5-6	few	TRBJ2-2	CASSFGTGNTGELFF	TGTGCCAGCAGCTTCGGGACAGGAAACACCGGGGAGCTGTTTTTT
NA	TRBV7-8	few	TRBJ2-1	CASSPGGFGYNEQFF	TGTGCCAGCAGCCCTGGAGGGTTCGGCTACAATGAGCAGTTCTTC
NA	TRBV5-1	once	TRBJ1-1	CASRRAGDTNTEAFF	TGCGCCAGCAGGAGGGCGGGGGATACGAACACTGAAGCTTTCTTT
NA	TRBV7-3	NA	TRBJ2-2	CASSLIGDTGELFF	TGTGCCAGCAGCTTAATAGGGGACACCGGGGAGCTGTTTTTT
NA	TRBV7-9	few	TRBJ2-3	CASSPKGPDTQYF	TGTGCCAGCAGCCCAAAGGGGCCAGATACGCAGTATTTT
TRBD1	TRBV4-2	NA	TRBJ1-5	CASSQDTGGQPQHF	TGTGCCAGCAGCCAAGATACAGGGGGACAGCCCCAGCATTTT
TRBD1	TRBV5-1	once	TRBJ1-2	CASSLQDRVTDYTF	TGCGCCAGCAGCTTACAGGACAGGGTAACAGACTACACCTTC
NA	TRBV19	NA	TRBJ1-5	CASSIDSESQPQHF	TGTGCCAGTAGTATAGATTCTGAGAGTCAGCCCCAGCATTTT
TRBD1	TRBV5-1	NA	TRBJ2-1	CASSAPAGTGSNEQFF	TGCGCCAGCAGCGCACCAGCCGGGACAGGGTCCAATGAGCAGTTCTTC